There are many counts of the clone carrying this T cell receptor (beta chain). The CDR3 runs to 15 residues. Germline values: CDR1 ENHRY, CDR2 SYGVKD. Unmatched junction bases numbered 9, after V lost 11 bases and J lost 1 base. This entry comes from a study of T cells in Graves' hyperthyroidism and ophthalmopathy. RNA transcripts yielded amplified TCR beta CDR3 regions. Using the HTBI primer set, a first-round RT-PCR was run on the TCR CDR3. TCRdb independently ran MiXCR on the multiplex PCR reads; one entry per CDR3 protein. The table shows hundreds of thousands of distinct CDR3 sequences, with roughly 46% occurring only once.

This receptor was obtained from an adult man with Graves' disease, either hyperthyroidism or ophthalmopathy (not recorded which). The chain is built from TRBV10-3 and TRBJ2-5, with 11 bases matching TRBD1. The sample taken for sequencing was peripheral blood or thyroid tissue (not recorded which). The DNA of the CDR3 is TGTGCCGTCCGTACCGGGACAGGGGGCCAAGAGACCCAGTACTTC. It encodes CAVRTGTGGQETQYF.